The source of this TCR beta chain is a study of cytomegalovirus exposure and HLA in healthy donors. Per germline, CDR1 LGHNA and CDR2 YSLEER. V lost 2 bases and J lost 2; bases outside the gene matches: 7. This CDR3 has 16 amino acids. The PCR ran on 60 Vbeta and 13 Jbeta primers. TCRdb's table, derived via immunoSEQ multiplex PCR, lists solely in-frame clones and lacks some. The table includes around 190,000 clones, 70% to 80% detected once. Sequenced material: PBMCs. The source of this sequence is a woman aged 50 to 65 in good health and CMV-seronegative. V and J are TRBV4-3 and TRBJ1-2, with 8 bases aligning to TRBD1. CDR3 protein: CASSQHPQGANYGYTF. The CDR3 DNA follows: TGCGCCAGCAGCCAACACCCCCAGGGGGCGAACTATGGCTACACCTTC.